Following are 20 T cell receptor beta chains from one sample sequenced in a study of cytomegalovirus exposure and HLA in healthy donors (dated by TCRdb to about 2017). The library was generated by the immunoSEQ multiplex PCR assay. For the multiplex PCR, a mixture combining 60 forward primers for TCR Vbeta segments and 13 reverse primers for TCR Jbeta segments was used. The immuneACCESS repertoire file appears here via TCRdb, limited to in-frame rearrangements. These files lack a portion of the clones; in checked studies, under half of the deficit traces to unresolved V genes, and the cause of the others is not known. The sample table shows around 220,000 clones, and over 60% are seen once. The leading ten clones occupy roughly 2% of the sample. The sequenced material came from PBMCs. Receptor source: a man in his late teens or twenties in good health and CMV-seronegative.

CDR3 nucleotides: TGTGCCAGCAGCTTCGGTCACTACGAGCAGTACTTC. This codes for CASSFGHYEQYF. The chain employs TRBV7-9 and TRBJ2-7; D is unresolved. CDR1 is SEHNR, CDR2 FQNEAQ, per germline (reference sequence). Trimming took 3 bases from V and 3 from J, leaving 6 bases between them. This CDR3 region has 12 residues.

This clone was recorded only once. The chain uses TRBV6-1 and TRBJ2-5; 7 nucleotides align to TRBD2. The germline gives CDR1 MNHNS, CDR2 SASEGT. The trim removed 3 bases at V and 4 bases at J, leaving 8 bases unmatched. There are 15 residues in the CDR3. The CDR3 DNA reads TGTGCCAGCAGTGAGGTAGCGGGCCTTATAGAGACCCAGTACTTC. Translated: CASSEVAGLIETQYF.

V is TRBV9 and J is TRBJ2-1; D possibly corresponds to TRBD2 (6 bases). V was shortened by 0 bases and J by 2 bases, with 9 bases between the two germline ends. CDR1 is SGDLS, CDR2 YYNGEE, per germline. CDR3 length: 15 amino acids. CDR3 sequence (DNA): TGTGCCAGCAGCGTAGGGACTACAACCTACAATGAGCAGTTCTTC. Translated: CASSVGTTTYNEQFF.

The chain couples TRBV27 to TRBJ1-1; the D gene is possibly TRBD1 (5 bases). The CDR3 is 14 amino acids. V was trimmed by 3 bases and J by 1 base, leaving 9 bases between them. Germline V gene sequence: CDR1 MNHEY, CDR2 SMNVEV (reference sequence). The CDR3 coding sequence is TGTGCCAGCAGTTTGCGACAGTCGAACACTGAAGCTTTCTTT. This gives the protein CASSLRQSNTEAFF.

This clone was detected once. The V and J genes are TRBV20-1 and TRBJ2-5, with D perhaps matching TRBD1 (6 bases). This CDR3 contains 11 residues. The germline gives CDR1 DFQATT, CDR2 SNEGSKA (reference sequence). Here the CDR3 reads CSGQGLETQYF. CDR3 DNA sequence: TGCAGCGGCCAGGGGTTAGAGACCCAGTACTTC.

This chain uses TRBV20-1 with TRBJ1-1; 9 bases align to TRBD1. The CDR3 is 11 amino acids. CDR1 is DFQATT and CDR2 is SNEGSKA in the germline V gene (reference sequence). In DNA, the CDR3 is TGCAGGGGACAGGGAGAGGTTGAAGCTTTCTTT. Translation: CRGQGEVEAFF.

The chain links TRBV2 to TRBJ1-2; D may be TRBD1 (5 bases). This CDR3 comprises 16 residues. V was clipped by 6 bases and J by 7 bases, with 24 bases between them. The germline V gene has CDR1 SNHLY and CDR2 FYNNEI. The chain's CDR3 is CASSVREDTDSTGYTF. CDR3 sequence (DNA): TGTGCCAGCAGCGTCAGGGAAGATACCGACTCAACTGGCTACACCTTC. The full variable domain, completed using reference TRBV2 and TRBJ1-2, is EPEVTQTPSHQVTQMGQEVILRCVPISNHLYFYWYRQILGQKVEFLVSFYNNEISEKSEIFDDQFSVERPDGSNFTLKIRSTKLEDSAMYFCASSVREDTDSTGYTFGSGTRLTVV.

The chain links TRBV25-1 to TRBJ2-5, with a possible D match to TRBD2 (6 bases). This CDR3 has 13 amino acids. Germline lookup yields CDR1 MGHDK and CDR2 SYGVNS. V lost 2 bases and J lost 3, with 7 bases in between. The CDR3 DNA is TGTGCCAGCAGTGAACGCGGGGAAGAGACCCAGTACTTC. As protein: CASSERGEETQYF. Drawing the rest from reference TRBV25-1 and TRBJ2-5, the complete variable domain is EADIYQTPRYLVIGTGKKITLECSQTMGHDKMYWYQQDPGMELHLIHYSYGVNSTEKGDLSSESTVSRIRTEHFPLTLESARPSHTSQYLCASSERGEETQYFGPGTRLLVL.

The CDR3 here is CASSYSNRGDYGYTF. In DNA, the CDR3 is TGTGCCAGCAGTTACTCCAATCGGGGTGACTATGGCTACACCTTC. The chain has TRBV6-5 and TRBJ1-2; D gene ambiguous. Germline V gene lookup returns CDR1 MNHEY and CDR2 SVGAGI. CDR3 length: 15 residues. Trimming pared 0 bases from V and 3 bases from J, leaving 11 bases between.

This chain connects TRBV5-1 to TRBJ2-3; 7 bases align to TRBD2. The V and J ends lost 5 bases and 6 bases, in that order; junction bases with no gene match: 0. Germline CDR1 and CDR2: SGHRS and YFSETQ. CDR3 size: 11 residues. CDR3 DNA sequence: TGCGCCAGCAGGGGGGGGGATACGCAGTATTTT. It encodes CASRGGDTQYF.

This clone was picked up a small number of times. This rearrangement joins TRBV5-6 to TRBJ1-1; a weak D match, TRBD1 (5 bases). Trimming took 0 bases from V and 0 from J, leaving 9 bases between them. CDR3 size: 15 residues. CDR1 and CDR2 (germline): SGHDT, YYEEEE. CDR3 in DNA: TGTGCCAGCAGCTTGGGGGGCTACGTGAACACTGAAGCTTTCTTT. Amino acid sequence: CASSLGGYVNTEAFF.

V and J are TRBV4-1 and TRBJ2-7; TRBD1 agrees at 7 bases. Unmatched junction bases numbered 4, after V lost 3 bases and J lost 2 bases. Germline V lookup: CDR1 MGHRA, CDR2 YSYEKL. The CDR3 covers 14 residues. The CDR3: CASSHQTGTYEQYF. Written as DNA, the CDR3 is TGCGCCAGCAGCCACCAGACAGGGACCTACGAGCAGTACTTC.

The gene calls are TRBV5-1 and TRBJ2-7; TRBD2 matches at 8 bases. Germline lookup yields CDR1 SGHRS and CDR2 YFSETQ. The CDR3 runs to 14 residues. V shed 5 bases, J shed 4 bases, and the junction held 8 bases outside the gene matches. The CDR3 region has the DNA TGCGCCAGCAGTATGACGGGAGGGCCTTACGAGCAGTACTTC. Protein product: CASSMTGGPYEQYF.

V and J are TRBV7-3 and TRBJ2-1; 8 nucleotides line up with TRBD1. Germline CDR1 reads SGHTA; CDR2 reads FQGTGA. Losses at the gene ends were 5 bases for V and 9 bases for J; bases not matched to a gene: 6. The CDR3 covers 13 residues. The DNA for the CDR3 is TGTGCCAGCAGCCTCATAACAGGGGGTGAGCAGTTCTTC. This encodes CASSLITGGEQFF.

V usage is TRBV7-2 and J usage is TRBJ2-1, with 9 bases lining up with TRBD1. The CDR3 contains 16 residues. Germline assignment: CDR1 SGHTA and CDR2 FQGNSA. V shed 5 bases, J shed 7 bases, and the junction held 12 bases outside the gene matches. The CDR3 sequence: CASSATGTGFSNEQFF. The CDR3 nucleotides are TGTGCCAGCAGCGCGACCGGGACAGGGTTTTCAAATGAGCAGTTCTTC.

Only one count was recorded for this clone. The chain recombines TRBV6-6 with TRBJ2-3; 8 bases match TRBD1. This CDR3 is 15 amino acids long. V gave up 5 bases and J gave up 0 bases; unmatched junction bases: 4. Germline V gene sequence: CDR1 MNHNY, CDR2 SVGAGI (reference sequence). The CDR3 DNA sequence: TGTGCCAGCAGTCCGGGGACAGGTAGCACAGATACGCAGTATTTT. This gives the protein CASSPGTGSTDTQYF.

A remark on this clone: Mismatch with germline at one junction end may stem from a read error. The CDR3, as DNA: TGTTCCAGCAGCTTACCTATATCATCACCAGGGAACACTGAAGCTTTCTTT. Protein product: CSSSLPISSPGNTEAFF. The chain employs TRBV7-9 and TRBJ1-1; D remains ambiguous. The CDR3 loop spans 17 amino acids. Germline values: CDR1 SEHNR, CDR2 FQNEAQ (reference sequence).

The rearrangement links TRBV10-3 to TRBJ2-5, with TRBD2 matching over 12 bases. CDR1 and CDR2 (germline): ENHRY, SYGVKD. J was trimmed by 1 base and V by 6 bases; bases with no gene match: 12. There are 18 residues in the CDR3. Here the CDR3 reads CAISFGTSGLGVQETQYF. DNA of the CDR3: TGTGCCATCAGCTTCGGGACTAGCGGGTTGGGGGTCCAAGAGACCCAGTACTTC.

There are a few counts of this clone. The chain has TRBV7-2 and TRBJ2-7; 7 bases fit TRBD2. Germline loops: CDR1 SGHTA, CDR2 FQGNSA. Trimming cost V 2 bases and J 4 bases; bases outside gene matches: 8. This CDR3 spans 15 amino acids. Here the CDR3 DNA reads TGTGCCAGCAGCTTAATTGGACTAGATGCTTACGAGCAGTACTTC. Amino acids: CASSLIGLDAYEQYF.

The rearrangement uses TRBV11-1 and TRBJ2-3; 8 bases are shared with TRBD2. The CDR3 is 16 residues long. CDR1 and CDR2 from the germline V gene are SGHAT and FQDESV (reference sequence). With V trimmed by 4 bases and J by 2 bases, 8 bases remained unmatched. The CDR3 sequence is CASSSGAGGHTDTQYF. The CDR3 DNA reads TGTGCCAGCAGCTCCGGGGCGGGGGGACACACAGATACGCAGTATTTT.